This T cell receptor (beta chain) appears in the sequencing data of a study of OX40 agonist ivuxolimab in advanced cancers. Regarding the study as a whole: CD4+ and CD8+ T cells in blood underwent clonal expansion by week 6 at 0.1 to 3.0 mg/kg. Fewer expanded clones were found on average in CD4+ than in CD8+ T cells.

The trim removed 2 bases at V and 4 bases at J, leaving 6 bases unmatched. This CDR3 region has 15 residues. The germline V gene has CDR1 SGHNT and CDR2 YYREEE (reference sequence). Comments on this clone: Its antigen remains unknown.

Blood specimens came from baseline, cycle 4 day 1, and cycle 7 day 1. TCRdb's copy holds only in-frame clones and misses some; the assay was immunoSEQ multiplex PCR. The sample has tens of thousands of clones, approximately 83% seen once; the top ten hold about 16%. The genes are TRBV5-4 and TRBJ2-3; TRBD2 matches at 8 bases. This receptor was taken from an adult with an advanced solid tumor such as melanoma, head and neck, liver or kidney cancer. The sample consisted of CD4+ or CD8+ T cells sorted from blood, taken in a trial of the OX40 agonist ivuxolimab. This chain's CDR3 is CASSFKRETADTQYF. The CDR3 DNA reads TGTGCCAGCAGCTTTAAGCGGGAGACCGCAGATACGCAGTATTTT.